This is a list of T cell receptor beta chains from one sample in a study of shared clonotypes between healthy human individuals. Clones were read by immunoSEQ multiplex PCR, and TCRdb kept only the in-frame ones, dropping some. The repertoire has about a million clones, 60% to 85% of them found once; the top ten carry 0.89%. Sequences were obtained from memory CD4+ T cells from PBMCs. These receptors originate from a man aged 18 to 29 in good health. Some clones in this sample may be carry-over from other donors' samples. CDR3s include the opening cysteine and the closing phenylalanine or tryptophan. A D gene is named only where the DNA matches it firmly. Where a row states a size, it is once, few, many or the class of an expanded clone; other rows omit it.

D gene	clone size	V gene	J gene	CDR3 protein	CDR3 DNA
NA	NA	TRBV5-1	TRBJ2-5	CASSIRVGQETQYF	TGCGCCAGCAGCATCCGGGTGGGGCAAGAGACCCAGTACTTC
NA	NA	TRBV6-6	TRBJ1-5	CASSYGSQPQHF	TGTGCCAGCAGTTACGGCAGCCAGCCCCAGCATTTT
NA	once	TRBV28	TRBJ2-3	CASSSTERRQYF	TGTGCCAGCAGTTCCACCGAAAGACGCCAGTATTTT
NA	NA	TRBV20-1	TRBJ2-4	CSARDWGDVHF	TGCAGTGCTAGAGATTGGGGTGATGTCCACTTC
NA	NA	TRBV11-2	TRBJ2-3	CASRRGAVGDTQYF	TGTGCCAGCAGGAGAGGGGCCGTGGGGGATACGCAGTATTTT
NA	NA	TRBV28	TRBJ2-5	CASGLRVETQYF	TGTGCCAGCGGACTAAGGGTAGAGACCCAGTACTTC
TRBD2	NA	TRBV19	TRBJ2-1	CASSLRPYSGRAHEQFF	TGTGCCAGTAGTCTCCGCCCCTATAGCGGGAGGGCCCATGAGCAGTTCTTC
TRBD1	few	TRBV5-1	TRBJ2-1	CASSWGRGQGMDEQFF	TGCGCCAGCAGCTGGGGACGGGGACAGGGAATGGATGAGCAGTTCTTC
NA	NA	TRBV7-8	TRBJ2-1	CASSPGQRRGFF	TGTGCCAGCAGCCCCGGACAGAGGAGGGGGTTCTTC
TRBD1	NA	TRBV7-8	TRBJ1-1	CASSTQGWTGGVNTEAFF	TGTGCCAGCAGCACGCAGGGGTGGACAGGGGGAGTGAACACTGAAGCTTTCTTT
NA	NA	TRBV28	TRBJ2-5	CASGGGWSETQYF	TGTGCCAGCGGTGGGGGCTGGAGTGAGACCCAGTACTTC
NA	NA	TRBV29-1	TRBJ2-7	CSVEAGSYEQYF	TGCAGCGTTGAAGCGGGGAGCTACGAGCAGTACTTC
TRBD1	NA	TRBV28	TRBJ1-5	CASRTGGWSNQPQHF	TGTGCCAGCAGGACAGGGGGCTGGAGCAATCAGCCCCAGCATTTT
TRBD1	once	TRBV4-2	TRBJ1-2	CASSQDAGQGSYGYTF	TGTGCCAGCAGCCAAGATGCGGGACAGGGGTCCTATGGCTACACCTTC
NA	few	TRBV7-2	TRBJ2-5	CASSLGQGGFGYQETQYF	TGTGCCAGCAGCTTAGGCCAGGGTGGTTTTGGGTACCAAGAGACCCAGTACTTC